A selection of T cell receptor beta chains follows, all from one sample in a study of OX40 agonist ivuxolimab in advanced cancers. Measured with immunoSEQ multiplex PCR; TCRdb has only the in-frame clones, and not every one. The sample shows approximately 76,000 clones, approximately 92% of them seen only once. Sequencing was performed on CD4+ or CD8+ T cells sorted from blood, taken in a trial of the OX40 agonist ivuxolimab. The receptors here all came from an adult with an advanced solid tumor such as melanoma, head and neck, liver or kidney cancer. CDR3s include the opening cysteine and the closing phenylalanine or tryptophan. The D gene is left open where the match is weak. Clone sizes are given selectively: once, few, many, or a class where the clone is expanded.

D gene,J gene,V gene,clone size,CDR3 protein,CDR3 DNA
TRBD1,TRBJ2-1,TRBV7-9,-,CASTSPSDRGTGKQFF,TGTGCCAGCACTTCTCCCTCGGACAGGGGGACTGGAAAGCAGTTCTTC
TRBD2,TRBJ2-5,TRBV6-6,-,CASKGGETQYF,TGTGCCAGCAAGGGAGGGGAGACCCAGTACTTC
-,TRBJ1-4,TRBV7-6,-,CASSLFVGATNEKLFF,TGTGCCAGCAGCTTATTCGTCGGCGCAACTAATGAAAAACTGTTTTTT
-,TRBJ1-1,TRBV19,few,CASSIGHTEAFF,TGTGCCAGTAGTATAGGGCACACTGAAGCTTTCTTT
-,TRBJ2-5,TRBV7-9,-,CASSLTREDQETQYF,TGTGCCAGCAGCTTAACTAGGGAAGACCAAGAGACCCAGTACTTC
TRBD1,TRBJ2-7,TRBV5-1,-,CASSLGQGETYEQYF,TGCGCCAGCAGCTTGGGACAGGGGGAAACCTACGAGCAGTACTTC
-,TRBJ1-2,TRBV11-2,-,CASSSSGGFYGYTF,TGTGCCAGCAGCTCCAGTGGAGGATTCTATGGCTACACCTTC
TRBD2,TRBJ2-3,TRBV27,-,CASSPIAGWSTDTQYF,TGTGCCAGCAGTCCAATAGCGGGGTGGAGCACAGATACGCAGTATTTT
-,TRBJ2-7,TRBV9,-,CASSRGQGPSYEQYF,TGTGCCAGCAGCAGGGGTCAGGGACCCTCCTACGAGCAGTACTTC
TRBD2,TRBJ2-5,TRBV27,-,CASSLGTSGALQETQYF,TGTGCCAGCAGTTTAGGGACTAGCGGGGCCCTACAAGAGACCCAGTACTTC
-,TRBJ1-1,TRBV19,-,CASSPHSWALVNTEAFF,TGTGCCAGTTCCCCACACAGCTGGGCTCTAGTGAACACTGAAGCTTTCTTT
TRBD1,TRBJ2-3,TRBV13,-,CASSSRQGFADTQYF,TGTGCCAGCAGCTCCCGACAGGGCTTCGCAGATACGCAGTATTTT
-,TRBJ1-2,TRBV16,once,CASSREGGVYGYTF,TGTGCCAGCAGCCGAGAGGGGGGAGTCTATGGCTACACCTTC
TRBD2,TRBJ2-1,TRBV9,-,CASSVDSGGNNEQFF,TGTGCCAGCAGCGTGGATAGCGGGGGCAACAATGAGCAGTTCTTC
TRBD2,TRBJ2-3,TRBV9,-,CASSDTTSGVPDTQYF,TGTGCCAGCAGTGACACTACTAGCGGGGTTCCAGATACGCAGTATTTT
-,TRBJ2-2,TRBV19,-,CASSMAGPGELFF,TGTGCCAGTAGTATGGCGGGTCCCGGGGAGCTGTTTTTT